Each of the 16 T cell receptor beta chains below was sequenced from the same sample in a study of read filtering for tumor transcriptome and immune sequencing. The library was built from 400 ng RNA with molecular barcoded adaptors for alpha/delta and beta/gamma chains. TCRdb used MiXCR to reprocess the reads, holding one entry per CDR3 protein. The table lists about 24,000 distinct CDR3 sequences, 22% of them singletons. Source material: a population of CD138-negative cells sorted from bone marrow. Receptors originate from a donor at least 40 years old with multiple myeloma.

This clonotype was detected many times. The chain employs TRBV20-1 and TRBJ2-1; 9 bases fit TRBD1. Trimming at V came to 0 bases and at J to 7 bases, leaving 10 bases not matched to a gene. The CDR3 length is 16 residues. The V gene's germline CDR1 is DFQATT and CDR2 SNEGSKA (reference sequence). The DNA for the CDR3 is TGCAGTGCTAGAGATTACACAGGGGGCGCGAGTAATGAGCAGTTCTTC. It specifies CSARDYTGGASNEQFF.

This clonotype occurred a few times. A single base separates this from a much larger clone, so it may be a read error. The chain has TRBV12-3 or TRBV12-4 and TRBJ2-5; tentative D call: TRBD2 (5 bases). The CDR3 is made up of 14 amino acids. V was pared by 2 bases and J by 7 bases, with 14 bases between. CDR3 DNA sequence: TGTGCCAGCAGTTTACCCCGACCCGGAGGGACCCAGTACTTC. Amino acid sequence: CASSLPRPGGTQYF.

This clonotype was seen repeatedly, ten times or more. CDR3 region: CSVAPGQLNYGYTF. CDR3 nucleotide sequence: TGCAGCGTTGCCCCGGGACAGCTCAACTATGGCTACACCTTC. The rearrangement links TRBV29-1 to TRBJ1-2, with 7 bases identical to TRBD1. The CDR3 is 14 amino acids. V gave up 4 bases and J gave up 2 bases; unmatched junction bases: 7. Per germline, CDR1 SQVTM and CDR2 ANQGSEA.

This clonotype was counted many times. The J gene is TRBJ2-6, the V gene TRBV4-1, with 7 bases identical to TRBD1. This CDR3 region has 15 residues. The ends lost 7 bases at V and 4 bases at J; junction bases unmatched: 7. Per the germline V gene, CDR1 is MGHRA and CDR2 is YSYEKL. For the CDR3, the DNA is TGCGCCAGCACCCCGACAGGGCGGGGGGCCAACGTCCTGACTTTC. This gives the protein CASTPTGRGANVLTF.

Notes on this clonotype: Relative to the germline gene, one junction end is altered; a read error may explain this. CDR3 amino acids: CDSSLRQRGTEAFF. DNA of the CDR3: TGTGACAGCAGCCTTAGACAGCGAGGCACTGAAGCCTTCTTT. The chain combines TRBV7-8 with TRBJ1-1, with D tentatively TRBD1 (5 bases). Germline V gives CDR1 SGHVS, CDR2 FQNEAQ. The CDR3 spans 14 residues.

At least ten counts were recorded for this clonotype. The V gene is TRBV6-1, the J gene TRBJ1-1; D perhaps matches TRBD1 (6 bases). The germline gives CDR1 MNHNS, CDR2 SASEGT. This CDR3 is built from 13 residues. V was pared by 3 bases and J by 4 bases, with 9 bases between. CDR3 sequence: CASSDRGRTEAFF. CDR3 DNA sequence: TGTGCCAGCAGTGACAGGGGACGCACTGAAGCTTTCTTT.

This clonotype was recorded many times. The V and J genes are TRBV21-1 and TRBJ2-2; the table calls TRBD2, which could not be checked here. TRBV21-1 is classified as a pseudogene. The CDR3 totals 20 residues. The CDR3 DNA reads as TGTGCCAGCAGCAAAGCGCCCCCGAATGGGGAGGGGGCGACCACCGGGGAGCTGTTTTTT. Protein: CASSKAPPNGEGATTGELFF.

In this sample, this clonotype turned up a few times. The J gene is TRBJ1-1, the V gene TRBV5-5; 7 bases fit TRBD1. J was trimmed by 5 bases and V by 1 base; bases with no gene match: 8. The length of the CDR3 is 15 residues. Germline V lookup: CDR1 SGHKS, CDR2 YYEKEE (reference sequence). CDR3 DNA sequence: TGTGCCAGCAGCTTGCAGGGGGGGATCTATACTGAAGCTTTCTTT. Protein: CASSLQGGIYTEAFF.

This clonotype was picked up many times. This rearrangement joins TRBV29-1 to TRBJ1-1; D call uncertain. Germline lookup yields CDR1 SQVTM and CDR2 ANQGSEA. V lost 3 bases and J lost 4, with 9 bases in between. There are 12 residues in the CDR3. The CDR3 loop is CSVERTGTEAFF. DNA of the CDR3: TGCAGCGTTGAGAGGACGGGCACTGAAGCTTTCTTT.

This clonotype came up many times. This chain uses TRBV27 with TRBJ2-6, with D tentatively TRBD1 (5 bases). V was pared by 7 bases and J by 4 bases, with 14 bases between. CDR3 size: 15 residues. CDR1 MNHEY and CDR2 SMNVEV come from the germline V gene (reference sequence). The CDR3 here is CASKSGILGANVLTF. The CDR3 DNA follows: TGTGCCAGCAAATCAGGGATCTTAGGGGCCAACGTCCTGACTTTC.

This clonotype was recorded a few times. This chain links TRBV9 with TRBJ2-7; 9 bases are shared with TRBD1. Germline-derived CDR1 and CDR2 are SGDLS and YYNGEE. The CDR3 has 14 residues. Trimming at V came to 2 bases and at J to 3 bases, leaving 3 bases not matched to a gene. For the CDR3, the DNA is TGTGCCAGCAGCGTGGGGACAGGGATCTACGAGCAGTACTTC. It yields the protein CASSVGTGIYEQYF.

This clonotype was found many times. This rearrangement joins TRBV2 to TRBJ1-1; no clear D. In germline, CDR1 is SNHLY, CDR2 FYNNEI. The CDR3 consists of 14 residues. Trimming stripped 2 bases from V and 2 bases from J, with 9 bases between. The chain's CDR3 is CASSELALNTEAFF. In DNA form, the CDR3 reads TGTGCCAGCAGTGAATTGGCGTTAAACACTGAAGCTTTCTTT.

This clonotype has ten or more counts. The chain carries TRBV19 and TRBJ1-5; D might be TRBD1 (5 bases). CDR3 length equals 13 residues. CDR1 LNHDA and CDR2 SQIVND come from the germline V gene (reference sequence). Trimming pared 7 bases from V and 3 bases from J, leaving 10 bases between. The CDR3 is CASTGQHNQPQHF. The CDR3 DNA sequence: TGTGCCAGTACGGGGCAGCACAATCAGCCCCAGCATTTT.

As regards this clonotype: A far larger clone is only one base removed, so a read error is likely. The chain carries TRBV5-1 and TRBJ1-6; no reliable D call. CDR3 size: 14 residues. Germline V lookup: CDR1 SGHRS, CDR2 YFSETQ. The CDR3 protein is CASSSWTGKSEALF. The CDR3 DNA is TGCGCCAGCAGCTCCTGGACTGGGAAGAGTGAAGCTCTCTTT.

This clonotype was seen many times. V is TRBV7-2 and J is TRBJ2-3; 12 nucleotides agree with TRBD2. This CDR3 has 15 residues. Germline lookup yields CDR1 SGHTA and CDR2 FQGNSA. V dropped 3 bases and J dropped 4; count of bases not matched to a gene: 2. The CDR3 DNA is TGTGCCAGCAGCTTGCTAGCGGGGGGGCCAGATACGCAGTATTTT. This codes for CASSLLAGGPDTQYF.

This clonotype was seen many times. The chain recombines TRBV11-2 with TRBJ2-4; D might be TRBD2 (6 bases). The CDR3 extends over 16 amino acids. Germline V gives CDR1 SGHAT, CDR2 FQNNGV. V shed 4 bases and J shed 1 base, with 14 bases lying between them. The CDR3 region is CASSYGRGRAKNIQYF. CDR3 nucleotides: TGTGCCAGCAGCTATGGGAGAGGGAGGGCCAAAAACATTCAGTACTTC.